These 17 T cell receptor beta chains came from one sample sequenced in a study of blood T cells in healthy people across ages (dated by TCRdb to about 2015). To prepare the library, 5' RACE was applied. Sequencing instrument: Illumina HiSeq 2500. A second PCR of about 6 to 11 cycles was performed with a sample-barcoded 5' primer and a J-beta primer mix. TCRdb reworked the public reads: Q25 trimming with fastp, MiXCR clone assembly, productive beta chains retained. Every CDR3 protein is listed once, alongside the most common genes and DNA of its rows. For this sample the table gives about 1.6 million distinct CDR3 sequences, of which almost 35% were detected only once. About 10% of the sample lies in the top ten. Sequences were obtained from blood. These receptors came from a woman between 25 and 40 years old in good health.

This clonotype was counted ten times or more. V is TRBV6-6 and J is TRBJ2-5, with D possibly being TRBD1 (6 bases). The CDR3 totals 14 residues. With 4 bases removed from V and 2 bases from J, the gap between germline ends came to 11 bases. Germline CDR1 is MNHNY and CDR2 is SVGAGI (reference sequence). The CDR3 nucleotides are TGTGCCAGCAGTTCCAGGGGACCTCAAGAGACCCAGTACTTC. It is translated as CASSSRGPQETQYF.

This clonotype was seen ten or more times. The V and J genes are TRBV5-6 and TRBJ2-5; 8 nucleotides match TRBD2. The length of the CDR3 is 14 residues. Germline V gene lookup returns CDR1 SGHDT and CDR2 YYEEEE. With V trimmed by 4 bases and J by 1 base, 3 bases remained unmatched. The CDR3 coding sequence is TGTGCCAGCAGCCCGGGGGGGGCCCAAGAGACCCAGTACTTC. It specifies CASSPGGAQETQYF.

This clonotype was detected once. The chain carries TRBV7-2 and TRBJ1-2, with D unclear. CDR3 length equals 13 residues. Trimming pared 0 bases from V and 8 bases from J, leaving 10 bases between. Germline CDR1 reads SGHTA; CDR2 reads FQGNSA. DNA for the CDR3: TGTGCCAGCAGCTTAGCGCCCTCGAGGGGCTACACCTTC. Translating gives CASSLAPSRGYTF. The full variable domain, with the rest looked up from reference TRBV7-2 and TRBJ1-2, is GAGVSQSPSNKVTEKGKDVELRCDPISGHTALYWYRQSLGQGLEFLIYFQGNSAPDKSGLPSDRFSAERTGGSVSTLTIQRTQQEDSAVYLCASSLAPSRGYTFGSGTRLTVV.

Many counts were recorded for this clonotype. The V call is TRBV2, the J call TRBJ2-6; D is unresolved. This CDR3 has 16 amino acids. The V gene lost 6 bases and the J gene lost 0 bases, with 12 bases spanning the gap. Germline assignment: CDR1 SNHLY and CDR2 FYNNEI. The CDR3 is CASSDTAPSGANVLTF. The CDR3 nucleotides read TGTGCCAGCAGCGATACAGCCCCCTCTGGGGCCAACGTCCTGACTTTC.

This clonotype was seen many times. The chain links TRBV7-8 to TRBJ2-5; 7 bases are shared with TRBD2. The germline V gene encodes CDR1 SGHVS and CDR2 FQNEAQ. With V trimmed by 5 bases and J by 5 bases, 5 bases remained unmatched. This CDR3 comprises 13 residues. This CDR3 is CASSPGRGETQYF. The CDR3 DNA is TGTGCCAGCAGCCCAGGGCGGGGGGAGACCCAGTACTTC.

The rearrangement uses TRBV9 and TRBJ2-5; D uncertain. Per the germline V gene, CDR1 is SGDLS and CDR2 is YYNGEE. The V end was cut by 2 bases, the J end by 5 bases, with 13 bases between. This CDR3 is 14 amino acids long. CDR3 sequence reads: CASSVDAERETQYF. The CDR3 bases are TGTGCCAGCAGCGTCGACGCGGAGCGCGAGACCCAGTACTTC.

This clonotype was counted many times. The chain links TRBV6-6 to TRBJ2-5; D gene ambiguous. The CDR3 covers 14 residues. The ends were cut back, 2 bases at V and 5 bases at J, with 12 bases in the middle. Looked up from germline, CDR1 is MNHNY and CDR2 is SVGAGI (reference sequence). Here the CDR3 reads CASSYPGGRETQYF. CDR3 in DNA: TGTGCCAGCAGTTACCCCGGTGGGCGTGAGACCCAGTACTTC.

A note on this clonotype: Just one base apart from a much larger clone, this may be a read error. This chain connects TRBV12-3 or TRBV12-4 to TRBJ2-4; maybe TRBD2 (6 bases). The DNA end favors TRBJ2-7, so the J call may be wrong. The CDR3 consists of 15 residues. CDR3 protein: CTSSLGQGGVYEQYF. DNA for the CDR3: TGTACCAGCAGTTTAGGCCAGGGAGGTGTCTACGAGCAGTACTTC.

V and J are TRBV28 and TRBJ1-2; TRBD1 agrees at 8 bases. CDR1 is MDHEN and CDR2 is SYDVKM in the germline V gene. The CDR3 has 13 amino acids. The ends lost 6 bases at V and 3 bases at J; junction bases unmatched: 3. This CDR3 is CASRPGGYYGYTF. In DNA, the CDR3 is TGTGCCAGCAGGCCAGGGGGCTACTATGGCTACACCTTC.

A remark on this clonotype: The junction differs from germline at one of its ends, possibly a read error. V gene TRBV7-9 combines with J gene TRBJ2-3; D is possibly TRBD1 (6 bases). Germline V gene lookup returns CDR1 SEHNR and CDR2 FQNEAQ (reference sequence). The CDR3 runs 14 residues. The CDR3 bases are TGTGCCAGCGTCAGGGGCATTAGCACAGGTACGCAGTATTTT. Protein sequence: CASVRGISTGTQYF. The complete variable domain, with remaining parts taken from reference TRBV7-9 and TRBJ2-3, reads DTGVSQNPRHKITKRGQNVTFRCDPISEHNRLYWYRQTLGQGPEFLTYFQNEAQLEKSRLLSDRFSAERPKGSFSTLEIQRTEQGDSAMYLCASVRGISTGTQYFGPGTRLTVL.

The rearrangement links TRBV28 to TRBJ2-5; possible D gene TRBD2, 6 bases. The CDR3 consists of 14 residues. In germline, CDR1 is MDHEN, CDR2 SYDVKM. V dropped 3 bases and J dropped 1 base, with 9 bases sitting between them. The CDR3 DNA follows: TGTGCCAGCAGTTTCGCCGGGAGCCAAGAGACCCAGTACTTC. Amino acids: CASSFAGSQETQYF.

The gene calls are TRBV5-1 and TRBJ1-1; D not resolved. This CDR3 comprises 13 residues. V was trimmed by 4 bases and J by 7 bases, leaving 14 bases between them. The germline V gene encodes CDR1 SGHRS and CDR2 YFSETQ. This CDR3 reads CASSPPDVYEAFF. Written as DNA, the CDR3 is TGCGCCAGCAGCCCGCCGGACGTATATGAAGCTTTCTTT.

The rearrangement joins TRBV3-1 to TRBJ2-7, with a weak D call TRBD1 (5 bases). Gene TRBJ2-5 matches the end of the DNA better, so the J call may be wrong. The CDR3 extends over 16 amino acids. Germline V gene lookup returns CDR1 LGHDT and CDR2 YNNKEL (reference sequence). In nucleotides, the CDR3 is TGTGCCAGCAGCCGAGATTTGACAGTCCCTGAGGAGACCCAGTACTTC. Protein sequence: CASSRDLTVPEETQYF.

This rearrangement joins TRBV6-1 to TRBJ2-7, with D possibly being TRBD1 (6 bases). Per the germline V gene, CDR1 is MNHNS and CDR2 is SASEGT. The CDR3 totals 14 residues. V dropped 7 bases and J dropped 0 bases, with 13 bases sitting between them. The CDR3: CASMDRLSSYEQYF. Written as DNA, the CDR3 is TGTGCCAGCATGGACAGACTGAGCTCCTACGAGCAGTACTTC.

The chain couples TRBV28 to TRBJ2-7; D is uncertain. Germline values: CDR1 MDHEN, CDR2 SYDVKM. The CDR3 contains 14 residues. V was trimmed by 7 bases and J by 2 bases, leaving 15 bases between them. CDR3 in amino acids: CASTLGVVTYEQYF. CDR3 in DNA: TGTGCCAGCACCCTCGGTGTGGTTACCTACGAGCAGTACTTC.

Concerning this clonotype itself: One junction end does not reproduce the germline sequence, and a read error may be involved. The chain has TRBV24-1 and TRBJ2-1, with D perhaps matching TRBD1 (6 bases). This CDR3 comprises 16 residues. Germline loops: CDR1 KGHDR, CDR2 SFDVKD. The CDR3: CATSTPHRDPYNERFF. The CDR3 DNA reads as TGTGCCACCTCAACTCCCCACAGGGACCCCTACAATGAGCGGTTCTTC.

This clonotype occurred a few times. The V gene is TRBV20-1, the J gene TRBJ2-5, with D maybe TRBD1 (6 bases). CDR1 and CDR2 (germline): DFQATT, SNEGSKA (reference sequence). V lost 3 bases, J lost 0 bases, and 20 bases lay in between. The CDR3 runs 17 residues. The DNA for the CDR3 is TGCAGTGCTAGCCACGCCAGGGGCAGCATTAACCAAGAGACCCAGTACTTC. It codes for CSASHARGSINQETQYF.